This T cell receptor (beta chain) was observed in a study of T cells after posttransplantation cyclophosphamide. The protocol was immunoSEQ multiplex PCR, while the TCRdb copy is restricted to in-frame clones and leaves out a portion. The sample yields about 66,000 clones, 90% to 95% seen once. The trim removed 7 bases at V and 1 base at J, leaving 4 bases unmatched. The germline V gene encodes CDR1 SNHLY and CDR2 FYNNEI. This CDR3 contains 15 residues. This sequence was found in a woman aged 25 to 39 in good health and a related stem cell transplant donor. The sequencing sample was made of PBMCs. The chain joins TRBV2 to TRBJ2-2; 9 bases line up with TRBD2. CDR3 DNA sequence: TGTGCCAGCATCCGGACTAGCGAGAACACCGGGGAGCTGTTTTTT. Amino acid sequence: CASIRTSENTGELFF.